The clone carrying this T cell receptor (beta chain) has a count of ten or more. V lost 3 bases to trimming and J lost 11 bases, with 18 bases between them. The CDR3 has 13 amino acids. The germline V gene has CDR1 SQVTM and CDR2 ANQGSEA. These data are taken from a study of identical twins. MiXCR, run by TCRdb on the 5' RACE reads, gives a single entry per CDR3 protein. The sample carries about 240,000 distinct CDR3 sequences, about 7.5% recorded once. This sample was also put to use in a study of yellow fever vaccine responses in identical twins.

The sample was CD8+ T cells sorted from blood. The receptor's source is a woman aged 18-30 years in good health. This rearrangement joins TRBV29-1 to TRBJ2-3; a weak D match, TRBD1 (5 bases). CDR3 amino acids: CSVDRVGIDLQYF. The DNA of the CDR3 is TGCAGCGTTGACAGGGTGGGCATAGATTTGCAGTATTTT.